This record looks at one T cell receptor beta chain sequence and its context. Its antigen is as yet unknown. The V gene's germline CDR1 is SGHNT and CDR2 YYREEE (reference sequence). This CDR3 is 15 amino acids long. V lost 0 bases to trimming and J lost 4 bases, with 11 bases between them. This record belongs to a study of T cell repertoires in cytomegalovirus infection. Study summary: Well-studied HLA-B-restricted epitopes and recently identified HLA-C-restricted epitopes of CMV were both used in the study. Public TCR beta signatures provided an indication of both CMV infection and a matching HLA type.

Study observations and caveats: Public TCR beta family frequency separated CMV-and-HLA carriers, including in an independent cohort.

TCRdb used MiXCR to reprocess the reads, holding one entry per CDR3 protein. The profile covers 300,000 or so distinct CDR3 sequences, with around a quarter appearing a single time and about an eighth taken by the ten largest. The source of this sequence is a human donor in good health (CMV status not recorded). Some clones in this sample may be carry-over from other donors' samples. The chain recombines TRBV5-4 with TRBJ2-1, with a weak D call TRBD2 (6 bases). The material was cultured PBMCs, obtained from culture after CMV antigen stimulation. In nucleotides, the CDR3 is TGTGCCAGCAGCTTGGACCAGGAGGGGTACAATGAGCAGTTCTTC. Protein product: CASSLDQEGYNEQFF. Together with reference TRBV5-4 and TRBJ2-1, the CDR3 gives the full variable domain: ETGVTQSPTHLIKTRGQQVTLRCSSQSGHNTVSWYQQALGQGPQFIFQYYREEENGRGNFPPRFSGLQFPNYSSELNVNALELDDSALYLCASSLDQEGYNEQFFGPGTRLTVL.